Below, 8 T cell receptor beta chains from the same sample are listed, as sequenced in a study of blood T cells in healthy people across ages. A J-beta primer mix and a sample-barcoded 5' primer were used in a second PCR of about 7 to 12 cycles. Each CDR3 protein gets one entry after TCRdb re-called the 5' RACE reads with MiXCR. This sample carries 1.5 million to 2 million distinct CDR3 sequences, over 25% of them seen once, and the ten largest clones take 7.7%. Sequenced sample: blood. Source of these receptors: a woman in her twenties or thirties in good health.

J is TRBJ1-6 and V is TRBV9; TRBD1 is a possible D gene (6 bases). CDR3 length: 15 residues. CDR1 is SGDLS, CDR2 YYNGEE, per germline. V lost 0 bases to trimming and J lost 11 bases, with 15 bases between them. The CDR3 DNA is TGTGCCAGCAGCGTAGAGTCAGGGGCTGGGACACCCCTCCACTTT. This codes for CASSVESGAGTPLHF.

This clonotype came up a few times. The chain has TRBV20-1 and TRBJ1-1, with TRBD1 as a possible D gene (5 bases). The CDR3 spans 15 residues. V gave up 5 bases and J gave up 1 base, with 17 bases separating them. From germline, CDR1 is DFQATT and CDR2 SNEGSKA (reference sequence). DNA for the CDR3: TGCAGTGCTCCCGGAAAGGTGGGGGGGAACACTGAAGCTTTCTTT. Translated: CSAPGKVGGNTEAFF.

The chain links TRBV15 to TRBJ2-5; TRBD2 aligns across 8 bases. The CDR3 has 16 residues. Germline V gene lookup returns CDR1 LNHNV and CDR2 YYDKDF (reference sequence). The V gene end was trimmed by 0 bases and the J gene end by 4 bases; junction bases not matched to a gene: 7. In DNA form, the CDR3 reads TGTGCCACCAGCAGAGATCGGGGGGGAGGCGGAGAGACCCAGTACTTC. The encoded protein is CATSRDRGGGGETQYF. The full variable domain, completed using reference TRBV15 and TRBJ2-5, is DAMVIQNPRYQVTQFGKPVTLSCSQTLNHNVMYWYQQKSSQAPKLLFHYYDKDFNNEADTPDNFQSRRPNTSFCFLDIRSPGLGDTAMYLCATSRDRGGGGETQYFGPGTRLLVL.

The rearrangement links TRBV2 to TRBJ1-1; 9 bases fit TRBD1. The CDR3 is 16 residues long. Germline CDR1 SNHLY, CDR2 FYNNEI. V shed 0 bases and J 4 bases; nucleotides not matched to a gene: 6. CDR3 amino acids: CASSEARTGVSTEAFF. CDR3 nucleotides: TGTGCCAGCAGTGAAGCTCGGACAGGGGTCAGCACTGAAGCTTTCTTT. Complete variable domain (other parts from reference TRBV2 and TRBJ1-1): EPEVTQTPSHQVTQMGQEVILRCVPISNHLYFYWYRQILGQKVEFLVSFYNNEISEKSEIFDDQFSVERPDGSNFTLKIRSTKLEDSAMYFCASSEARTGVSTEAFFGQGTRLTVV.

This clonotype was recorded at least ten times. The chain links TRBV7-9 to TRBJ2-1, with D tentatively TRBD1 or TRBD2 (6 bases each). Germline CDR1 reads SEHNR; CDR2 reads FQNEAQ (reference sequence). The V end was cut by 6 bases, the J end by 7 bases, with 16 bases between. This CDR3 spans 14 amino acids. DNA of the CDR3: TGTGCCAGCAGGTCCACAACAGGGAGGAATGAGCAGTTCTTC. Translated, it gives CASRSTTGRNEQFF. The complete variable domain, with remaining parts taken from reference TRBV7-9 and TRBJ2-1, reads DTGVSQNPRHKITKRGQNVTFRCDPISEHNRLYWYRQTLGQGPEFLTYFQNEAQLEKSRLLSDRFSAERPKGSFSTLEIQRTEQGDSAMYLCASRSTTGRNEQFFGPGTRLTVL.

This clonotype was seen a handful of times. The chain combines TRBV4-3 with TRBJ2-4, with D hard to call. With the DNA end fitting TRBJ2-7 better, the J assignment may be wrong. CDR3 length: 14 residues. CDR1 is LGHNA and CDR2 is YSLEER in the germline V gene. Here the CDR3 DNA reads TGCGCCAGCAGCCAAGATTTGGGTTTGGGCGAGCAGTACTTC. It yields the protein CASSQDLGLGEQYF.

Here the CDR3 DNA reads TGCAGTACAGGGGGCGAGCCCACAGATACGCAGTATTTT. It specifies CSTGGEPTDTQYF. The rearrangement links TRBV20-1 to TRBJ2-3; 9 bases line up with TRBD1. Germline V gene lookup returns CDR1 DFQATT and CDR2 SNEGSKA (reference sequence). With V trimmed by 8 bases and J by 2 bases, 5 bases remained unmatched. The CDR3 length is 13 residues.

This clonotype occurred many times. The CDR3 sequence: CAISPGLAGGLNEQYF. The CDR3 nucleotides read TGTGCCATCAGTCCTGGACTAGCGGGAGGTCTTAACGAGCAGTACTTC. V is TRBV10-3 and J is TRBJ2-7, with 14 positions matching TRBD2. Germline V gene data show CDR1 as ENHRY and CDR2 as SYGVKD. With V trimmed by 5 bases and J by 5 bases, 8 bases remained unmatched. The CDR3 spans 16 residues.